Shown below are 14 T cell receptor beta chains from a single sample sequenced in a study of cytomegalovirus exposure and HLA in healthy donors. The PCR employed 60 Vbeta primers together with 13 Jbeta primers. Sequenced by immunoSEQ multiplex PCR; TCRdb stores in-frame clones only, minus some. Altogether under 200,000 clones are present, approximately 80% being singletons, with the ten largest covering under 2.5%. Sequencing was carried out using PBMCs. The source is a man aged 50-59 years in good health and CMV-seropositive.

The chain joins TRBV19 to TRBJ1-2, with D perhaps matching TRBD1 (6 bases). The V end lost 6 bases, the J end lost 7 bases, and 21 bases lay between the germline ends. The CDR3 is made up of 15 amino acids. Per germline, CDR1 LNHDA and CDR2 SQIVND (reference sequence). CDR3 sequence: CASSSDRPARGGYTF. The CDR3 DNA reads TGTGCCAGTAGCAGTGACAGGCCAGCTCGGGGTGGCTACACCTTC.

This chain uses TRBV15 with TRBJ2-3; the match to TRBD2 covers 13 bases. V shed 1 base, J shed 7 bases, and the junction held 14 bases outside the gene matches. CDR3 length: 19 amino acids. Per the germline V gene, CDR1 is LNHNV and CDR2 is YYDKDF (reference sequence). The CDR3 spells CATSRAGLAGSGSVYTQYF. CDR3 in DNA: TGTGCCACCAGCAGAGCGGGACTAGCGGGGAGCGGGAGCGTATATACGCAGTATTTT.

The DNA of the CDR3 is TGTGCCAGCAGCTTTACAGGGAACGGGTACACTGAAGCTTTCTTT. This sequence encodes CASSFTGNGYTEAFF. The rearrangement joins TRBV5-8 to TRBJ1-1, with D possibly TRBD1 on 6 matching bases. CDR1 and CDR2 (germline): SGHTS, YDEGEE. V gave up 2 bases and J gave up 3 bases, with 14 bases separating them. The CDR3 covers 15 residues.

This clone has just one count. The CDR3 DNA follows: TGTGCCAGCAGTTCAGGGTCGACCATGGGGATTGAAGCTTTCTTT. Translated: CASSSGSTMGIEAFF. The chain employs TRBV28 and TRBJ1-1, with a tentative D call TRBD1 (5 bases). V was clipped by 4 bases and J by 7 bases, with 19 bases between them. The CDR3 is 15 amino acids. Germline values: CDR1 MDHEN, CDR2 SYDVKM.

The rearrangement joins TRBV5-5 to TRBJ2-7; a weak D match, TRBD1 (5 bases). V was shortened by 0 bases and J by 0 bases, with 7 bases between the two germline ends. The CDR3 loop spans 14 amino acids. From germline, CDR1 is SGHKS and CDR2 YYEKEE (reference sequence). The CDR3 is CASSLVDISYEQYF. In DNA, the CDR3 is TGTGCCAGCAGCTTGGTGGACATCTCCTACGAGCAGTACTTC.

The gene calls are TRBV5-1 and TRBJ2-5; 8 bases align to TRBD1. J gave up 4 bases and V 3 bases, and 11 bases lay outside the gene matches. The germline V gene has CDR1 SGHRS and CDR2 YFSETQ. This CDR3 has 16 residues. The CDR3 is CASSSAPQGAGETQYF. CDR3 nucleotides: TGCGCCAGCAGCTCGGCACCTCAGGGGGCGGGAGAGACCCAGTACTTC. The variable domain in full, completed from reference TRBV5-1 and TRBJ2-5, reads KAGVTQTPRYLIKTRGQQVTLSCSPISGHRSVSWYQQTPGQGLQFLFEYFSETQRNKGNFPGRFSGRQFSNSRSEMNVSTLELGDSALYLCASSSAPQGAGETQYFGPGTRLLVL.

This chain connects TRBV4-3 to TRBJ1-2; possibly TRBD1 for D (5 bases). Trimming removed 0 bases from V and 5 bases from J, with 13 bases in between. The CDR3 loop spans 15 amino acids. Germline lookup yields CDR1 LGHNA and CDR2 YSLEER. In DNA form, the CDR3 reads TGCGCCAGCAGCCAAGACTCCCAGGGTGGGTATGGCTACACCTTC. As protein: CASSQDSQGGYGYTF.

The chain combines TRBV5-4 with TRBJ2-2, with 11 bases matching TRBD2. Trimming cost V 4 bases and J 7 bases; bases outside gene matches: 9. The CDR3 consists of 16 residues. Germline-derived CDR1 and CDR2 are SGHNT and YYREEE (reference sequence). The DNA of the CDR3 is TGTGCCAGCAGCACTAGCGGGAGTGTCCTGGTCGGGGAGCTGTTTTTT. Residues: CASSTSGSVLVGELFF.

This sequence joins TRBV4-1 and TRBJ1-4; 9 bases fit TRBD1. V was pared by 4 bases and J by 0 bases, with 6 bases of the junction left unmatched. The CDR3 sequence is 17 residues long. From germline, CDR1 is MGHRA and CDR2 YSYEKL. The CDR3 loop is CASSPGQGTSTNEKLFF. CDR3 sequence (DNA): TGCGCCAGCAGCCCCGGACAGGGGACGTCAACTAATGAAAAACTGTTTTTT.

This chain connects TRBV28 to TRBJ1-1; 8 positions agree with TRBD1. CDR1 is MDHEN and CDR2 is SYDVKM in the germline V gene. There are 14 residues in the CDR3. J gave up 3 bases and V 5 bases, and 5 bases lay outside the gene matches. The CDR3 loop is CASSNRDRYTEAFF. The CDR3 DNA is TGTGCCAGCAGTAACCGGGACAGGTACACTGAAGCTTTCTTT.

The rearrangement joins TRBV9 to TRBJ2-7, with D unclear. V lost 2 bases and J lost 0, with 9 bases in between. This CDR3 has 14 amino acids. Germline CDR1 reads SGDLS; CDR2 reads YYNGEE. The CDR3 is CASSVELSSYEQYF. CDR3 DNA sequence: TGTGCCAGCAGCGTGGAGCTGAGCTCCTACGAGCAGTACTTC.

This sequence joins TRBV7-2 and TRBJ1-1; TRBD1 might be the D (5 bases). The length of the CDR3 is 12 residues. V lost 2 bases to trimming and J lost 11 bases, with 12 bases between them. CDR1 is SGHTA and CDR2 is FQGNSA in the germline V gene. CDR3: CASSLMGGPAFF. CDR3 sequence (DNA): TGTGCCAGCAGCTTAATGGGGGGACCCGCTTTCTTT.

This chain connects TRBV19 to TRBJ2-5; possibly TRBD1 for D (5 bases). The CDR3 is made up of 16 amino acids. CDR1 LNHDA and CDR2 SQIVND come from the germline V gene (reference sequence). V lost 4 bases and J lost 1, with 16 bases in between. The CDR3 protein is CASSTSSRAPQETQYF. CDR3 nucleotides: TGTGCCAGTAGTACCTCATCCAGGGCCCCCCAAGAGACCCAGTACTTC.

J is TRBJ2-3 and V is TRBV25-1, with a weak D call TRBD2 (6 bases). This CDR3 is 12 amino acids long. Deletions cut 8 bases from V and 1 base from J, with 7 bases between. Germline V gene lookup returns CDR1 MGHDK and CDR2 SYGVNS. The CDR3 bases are TGTGCCAGCGCTAGCGGCACAGATACGCAGTATTTT. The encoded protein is CASASGTDTQYF.